This entry is about one T cell receptor beta chain. The data originate from a study of shared clonotypes between healthy human individuals. CDR3 length: 14 amino acids. Trimming pared 0 bases from V and 7 bases from J, leaving 13 bases between. Germline V lookup: CDR1 PRHDT, CDR2 FYEKMQ (reference sequence). Some clones are missing from TCRdb's copy, which holds only in-frame ones; the method was immunoSEQ multiplex PCR. The sample has around 2.1 million clones, about 92% seen once. Naive CD8 cells lacked CD45RO, underwent positive selection for CCR7 and left out terminally differentiated effector memory CD45RA+ cells.

The genes are TRBV13 and TRBJ2-7; the D gene is possibly TRBD2 (5 bases). Input material: naive CD8+ T cells from PBMCs. This sequence originates from a man younger than 30 in good health. Some clones in this sample may be carry-over from other donors' samples. CDR3 bases: TGTGCCAGCAGCTTAGGCGCTAGCTGGGAGGAGCAGTACTTC. Amino acids: CASSLGASWEEQYF. Full variable domain (rest looked up from reference TRBV13 and TRBJ2-7): AAGVIQSPRHLIKEKRETATLKCYPIPRHDTVYWYQQGPGQDPQFLISFYEKMQSDKGSIPDRFSAQQFSDYHSELNMSSLELGDSALYFCASSLGASWEEQYFGPGTRLTVT.